The 20 T cell receptor beta chains given below trace back to one sample, sequenced in a study of T cells in narcolepsy. Measured with immunoSEQ multiplex PCR; TCRdb has only the in-frame clones, and not every one. This sample has 32,000 or so clones, with around 77% found just once. Sequencing used memory (CD45RA-) CD4+ T cells from blood. The receptors come from a human donor in good health.

V is TRBV30 and J is TRBJ1-1; D gene unclear. The germline CDR1 and CDR2 sequences are GTSNPN and SVGIG (reference sequence). CDR3 length: 12 residues. V was clipped by 2 bases and J by 5 bases, with 9 bases between them. The CDR3 DNA reads as TGTGCCTGGAGTAACGTTATTACTGAAGCTTTCTTT. Translation: CAWSNVITEAFF.

In regard to this clone: At one boundary the junction diverges from the germline segment, which might be a read error. The V and J genes are TRBV7-9 and TRBJ2-6; perhaps TRBD2 as D (6 bases). The V gene's germline CDR1 is SEHNR and CDR2 FQNEAQ (reference sequence). The CDR3 is 17 residues long. CDR3 DNA: TGTGCCAGCAGCTTCCAGGAGGGAATCTCTTGGGCCAACGTCCTGACTTTC. Translated: CASSFQEGISWANVLTF.

This chain uses TRBV19 with TRBJ2-1; 8 bases align to TRBD2. The CDR3 runs to 16 residues. Trimming took 2 bases from V and 6 from J; bases not matched to a gene: 9. Germline CDR1 reads LNHDA; CDR2 reads SQIVND (reference sequence). CDR3 nucleotides: TGTGCCAGTAGTATACCTAGCGGGCCTCTTCCCAATGAGCAGTTCTTC. The encoded protein is CASSIPSGPLPNEQFF.

The chain links TRBV6-5 to TRBJ2-7, with a weak D call TRBD1 (6 bases). The CDR3 has 15 residues. CDR1 is MNHEY, CDR2 SVGAGI, per germline. With 8 bases removed from V and 6 bases from J, the gap between germline ends came to 23 bases. CDR3 DNA: TGTGCCAGCGGATCGGGTCGGCAGGGGAAAGCCGAGCAGTACTTC. Protein sequence: CASGSGRQGKAEQYF.

V and J are TRBV4-2 and TRBJ2-3, with 9 nucleotides matching TRBD2. Germline V gene sequence: CDR1 LGHNA, CDR2 YNFKEQ. With V trimmed by 1 base and J by 2 bases, 4 bases remained unmatched. The CDR3 sequence is 16 residues long. CDR3 in DNA: TGTGCCAGCAGCCAAGCCCAGCGGGAGGACACAGATACGCAGTATTTT. It codes for CASSQAQREDTDTQYF.

This sequence joins TRBV6-1 and TRBJ2-1; 8 nucleotides align to TRBD1. Germline CDR1 is MNHNS and CDR2 is SASEGT. V lost 5 bases, J lost 12 bases, and 15 bases stayed unmatched. The CDR3 is made up of 15 amino acids. CDR3 DNA: TGTGCCAGCAGTCGAGAGGCAGGGGGCGCCCACACGCAGTTCTTC. Its protein product is CASSREAGGAHTQFF.

The gene calls are TRBV28 and TRBJ1-2, with 8 bases identical to TRBD1. Trimming took 7 bases from V and 8 from J; bases not matched to a gene: 6. The CDR3 is 12 residues long. The germline V gene encodes CDR1 MDHEN and CDR2 SYDVKM. The CDR3 coding sequence is TGTGCCAGCACGCAGGGGGCGAAGGGCTACACCTTC. Amino acid sequence: CASTQGAKGYTF.

V is TRBV30 and J is TRBJ1-3; unclear D gene. The germline V gene has CDR1 GTSNPN and CDR2 SVGIG (reference sequence). V lost 4 bases to trimming and J lost 0 bases, with 13 bases between them. This CDR3 is built from 15 residues. The CDR3 DNA follows: TGTGCCTGGACATATCAGGTGAACTCTGGAAACACCATATATTTT. Translating gives CAWTYQVNSGNTIYF.

J is TRBJ1-5 and V is TRBV5-1; D remains ambiguous. V lost 0 bases, J lost 3 bases, and 7 bases lay in between. Germline-derived CDR1 and CDR2 are SGHRS and YFSETQ. This CDR3 contains 14 residues. CDR3 nucleotide sequence: TGCGCCAGCAGCTTGGAAGGGTTCAATCAGCCCCAGCATTTT. This encodes CASSLEGFNQPQHF.

This chain links TRBV5-5 with TRBJ1-5; no clear D. The CDR3 spans 14 residues. Germline CDR1 is SGHKS and CDR2 is YYEKEE (reference sequence). V shed 3 bases and J shed 0 bases, with 7 bases lying between them. The DNA of the CDR3 is TGTGCCAGCAGCTCACTGGTTAGCAATCAGCCCCAGCATTTT. Residues: CASSSLVSNQPQHF. Full variable domain (remainder filled in from reference TRBV5-5 and TRBJ1-5): DAGVTQSPTHLIKTRGQQVTLRCSPISGHKSVSWYQQVLGQGPQFIFQYYEKEERGRGNFPDRFSARQFPNYSSELNVNALLLGDSALYLCASSSLVSNQPQHFGDGTRLSIL.

This chain uses TRBV27 with TRBJ1-5; D call uncertain. Germline V gives CDR1 MNHEY, CDR2 SMNVEV (reference sequence). The CDR3 covers 12 residues. The V and J ends lost 6 bases and 6 bases respectively, with 9 bases between them. CDR3 loop: CASRGGRQPQHF. CDR3 bases: TGTGCCAGCAGGGGAGGACGTCAGCCCCAGCATTTT.

As for this clone: Compared with germline, one end of the junction differs, possibly owing to a read error. Other DNA sequences from this sample encode an identical CDR3 as well. The V gene is TRBV6-6, the J gene TRBJ1-1; 7 bases match TRBD1. Germline V CDR1 and CDR2: MNHNY, SVGAGI (reference sequence). The CDR3 runs to 14 residues. CDR3 protein: CASSHPGTEVEAFF. In DNA form, the CDR3 reads TGTGCCAGCAGCCATCCCGGGACAGAAGTAGAAGCCTTCTTT.

The chain uses TRBV6-5 and TRBJ2-1; 11 bases map to TRBD2. CDR1 and CDR2 from the germline V gene are MNHEY and SVGAGI. The CDR3 is made up of 15 amino acids. The ends lost 6 bases at V and 7 bases at J; junction bases unmatched: 8. CDR3 nucleotides: TGTGCCAGCAGCCCCCTAGCGGGAGGAACGAATGAGCAGTTCTTC. This codes for CASSPLAGGTNEQFF.

The chain recombines TRBV6-5 with TRBJ1-5, with D perhaps matching TRBD1 (5 bases). Germline V gives CDR1 MNHEY, CDR2 SVGAGI. Trimming removed 6 bases from V and 6 bases from J, with 15 bases in between. The CDR3 length is 14 residues. The CDR3 sequence is CASSPLGGAQPQHF. The CDR3 coding sequence is TGTGCCAGCAGCCCGCTTGGCGGGGCTCAGCCCCAGCATTTT.

The V gene is TRBV5-8, the J gene TRBJ2-5, with no clear D. The closer fit of TRBJ2-7 to the DNA end suggests the J call may be wrong. The length of the CDR3 is 13 residues. Looked up from germline, CDR1 is SGHTS and CDR2 is YDEGEE. CDR3 region: CASSLERFYEQYF. CDR3 DNA sequence: TGTGCCAGCAGCTTGGAACGTTTCTACGAGCAGTACTTC.

The chain combines TRBV11-2 with TRBJ1-2, with D possibly matching TRBD1 (5 bases). Germline V gene sequence: CDR1 SGHAT, CDR2 FQNNGV. The CDR3 runs 16 residues. V lost 5 bases and J 0 bases, leaving 16 bases between the germline ends. CDR3 sequence: CASSPTRGTANYGYTF. As DNA, the CDR3 is TGTGCCAGCAGCCCGACCCGGGGGACGGCTAACTATGGCTACACCTTC.

The chain has TRBV5-4 and TRBJ2-1, with 9 bases that match TRBD1. J was trimmed by 8 bases and V by 4 bases; bases with no gene match: 10. The CDR3 consists of 15 residues. Germline CDR1 SGHNT, CDR2 YYREEE (reference sequence). The CDR3 is CASSARWDRDHEQFF. CDR3 DNA sequence: TGTGCCAGCAGCGCCAGGTGGGACAGGGACCATGAGCAGTTCTTC. Looking up the rest from reference TRBV5-4 and TRBJ2-1 gives the full variable domain: ETGVTQSPTHLIKTRGQQVTLRCSSQSGHNTVSWYQQALGQGPQFIFQYYREEENGRGNFPPRFSGLQFPNYSSELNVNALELDDSALYLCASSARWDRDHEQFFGPGTRLTVL.

The table lists this clone with a few counts. The chain employs TRBV11-3 and TRBJ1-1; no reliable D call. Germline V CDR1 and CDR2: SGHNT, YENEEA. The CDR3 sequence is 13 residues long. Deletions cut 1 base from V and 6 bases from J, with 9 bases between. The CDR3 loop is CASSLVLGAEAFF. The CDR3 nucleotides read TGTGCCAGCAGCTTAGTTCTGGGCGCTGAAGCTTTCTTT.

V gene TRBV2 combines with J gene TRBJ2-5, with 13 bases identical to TRBD2. The length of the CDR3 is 16 residues. V lost 5 bases, J lost 0 bases, and 3 bases stayed unmatched. Germline loops: CDR1 SNHLY, CDR2 FYNNEI. The DNA of the CDR3 is TGTGCCAGCAGTCCGGGACTAGCGGGAAACCAAGAGACCCAGTACTTC. This translates into CASSPGLAGNQETQYF. Complete variable domain (other parts from reference TRBV2 and TRBJ2-5): EPEVTQTPSHQVTQMGQEVILRCVPISNHLYFYWYRQILGQKVEFLVSFYNNEISEKSEIFDDQFSVERPDGSNFTLKIRSTKLEDSAMYFCASSPGLAGNQETQYFGPGTRLLVL.

This chain connects TRBV7-3 to TRBJ2-1; D is possibly TRBD2 (5 bases). This CDR3 has 15 residues. V shed 5 bases and J shed 0 bases, with 11 bases lying between them. Per germline, CDR1 SGHTA and CDR2 FQGTGA. CDR3 DNA: TGTGCCAGCAGCCCCCCGGGGAGCTCCTACAATGAGCAGTTCTTC. Its translation is CASSPPGSSYNEQFF. The full variable domain, rest sourced from reference TRBV7-3 and TRBJ2-1, is GAGVSQTPSNKVTEKGKYVELRCDPISGHTALYWYRQSLGQGPEFLIYFQGTGAADDSGLPNDRFFAVRPEGSVSTLKIQRTERGDSAVYLCASSPPGSSYNEQFFGPGTRLTVL.